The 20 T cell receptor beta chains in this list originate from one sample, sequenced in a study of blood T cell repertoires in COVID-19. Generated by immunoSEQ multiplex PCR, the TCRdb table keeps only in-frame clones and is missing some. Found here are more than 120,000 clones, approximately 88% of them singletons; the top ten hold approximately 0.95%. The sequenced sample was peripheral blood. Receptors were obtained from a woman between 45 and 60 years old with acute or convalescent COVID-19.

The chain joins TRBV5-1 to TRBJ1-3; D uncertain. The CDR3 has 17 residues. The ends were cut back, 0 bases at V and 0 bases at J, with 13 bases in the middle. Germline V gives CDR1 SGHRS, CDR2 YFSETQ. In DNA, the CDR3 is TGCGCCAGCAGCTTGGGCCCCGGGAAAGTCTCTGGAAACACCATATATTTT. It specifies CASSLGPGKVSGNTIYF. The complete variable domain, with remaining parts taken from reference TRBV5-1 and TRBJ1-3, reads KAGVTQTPRYLIKTRGQQVTLSCSPISGHRSVSWYQQTPGQGLQFLFEYFSETQRNKGNFPGRFSGRQFSNSRSEMNVSTLELGDSALYLCASSLGPGKVSGNTIYFGEGSWLTVV.

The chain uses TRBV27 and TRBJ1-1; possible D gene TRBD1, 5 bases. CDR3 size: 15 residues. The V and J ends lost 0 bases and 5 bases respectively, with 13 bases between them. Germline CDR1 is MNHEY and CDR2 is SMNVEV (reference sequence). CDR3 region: CASSLSGAIKTEAFF. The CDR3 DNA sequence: TGTGCCAGCAGTTTATCAGGGGCAATTAAAACTGAAGCTTTCTTT.

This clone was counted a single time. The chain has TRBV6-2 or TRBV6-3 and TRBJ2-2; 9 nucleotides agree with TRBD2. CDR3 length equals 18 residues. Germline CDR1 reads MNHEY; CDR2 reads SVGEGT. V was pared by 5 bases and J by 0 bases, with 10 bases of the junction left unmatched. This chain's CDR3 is CASSTYKTSGANTGELFF. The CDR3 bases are TGTGCCAGCAGTACCTATAAGACTAGCGGCGCGAACACCGGGGAGCTGTTTTTT.

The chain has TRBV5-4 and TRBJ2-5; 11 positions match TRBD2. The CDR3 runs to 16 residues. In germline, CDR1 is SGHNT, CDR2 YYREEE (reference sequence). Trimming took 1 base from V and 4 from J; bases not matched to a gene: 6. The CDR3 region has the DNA TGTGCCAGCAGCTTGATGGGCCTAGCGGGAGGAGAGACCCAGTACTTC. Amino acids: CASSLMGLAGGETQYF.

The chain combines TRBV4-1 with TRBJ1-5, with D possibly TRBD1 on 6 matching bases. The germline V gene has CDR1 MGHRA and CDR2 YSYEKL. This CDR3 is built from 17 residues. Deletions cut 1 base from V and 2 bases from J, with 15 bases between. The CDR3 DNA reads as TGCGCCAGCAGCCAAGTCAGGGGTAGGGCGGGCAATCAGCCCCAGCATTTT. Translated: CASSQVRGRAGNQPQHF.

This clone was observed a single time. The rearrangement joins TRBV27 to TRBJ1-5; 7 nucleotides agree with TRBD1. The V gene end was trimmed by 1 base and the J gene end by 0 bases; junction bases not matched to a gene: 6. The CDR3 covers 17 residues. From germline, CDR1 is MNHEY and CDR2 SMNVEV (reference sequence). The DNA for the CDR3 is TGTGCCAGCAGTTTATGGGACAGAATTCATAGCAATCAGCCCCAGCATTTT. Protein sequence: CASSLWDRIHSNQPQHF.

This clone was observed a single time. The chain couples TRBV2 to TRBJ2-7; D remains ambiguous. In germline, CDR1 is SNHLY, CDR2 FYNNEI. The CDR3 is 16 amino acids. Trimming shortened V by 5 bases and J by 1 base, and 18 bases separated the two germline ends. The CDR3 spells CASSNSPLLSSYEQYF. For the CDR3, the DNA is TGTGCCAGCAGTAATTCGCCGCTATTATCGTCCTACGAGCAGTACTTC.

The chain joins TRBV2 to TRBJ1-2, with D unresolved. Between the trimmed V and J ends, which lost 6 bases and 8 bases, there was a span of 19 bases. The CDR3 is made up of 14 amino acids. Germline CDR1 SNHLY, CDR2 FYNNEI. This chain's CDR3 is CASRVVEGLGGYTF. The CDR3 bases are TGTGCCAGCAGGGTGGTTGAGGGATTGGGCGGCTACACCTTC.

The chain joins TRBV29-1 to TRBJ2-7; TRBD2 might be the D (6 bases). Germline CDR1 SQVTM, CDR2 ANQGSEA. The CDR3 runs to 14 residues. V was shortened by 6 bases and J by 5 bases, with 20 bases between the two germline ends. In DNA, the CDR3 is TGCAGCGTGGGGGGAGTAGAAATTCGGAACGAGCAGTACTTC. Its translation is CSVGGVEIRNEQYF.

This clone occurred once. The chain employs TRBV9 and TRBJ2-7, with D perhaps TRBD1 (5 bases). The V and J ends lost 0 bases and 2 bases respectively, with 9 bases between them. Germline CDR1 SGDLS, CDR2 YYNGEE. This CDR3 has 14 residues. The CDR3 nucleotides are TGTGCCAGCAGCGTAGGGGGCGGCCCCTACGAGCAGTACTTC. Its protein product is CASSVGGGPYEQYF.

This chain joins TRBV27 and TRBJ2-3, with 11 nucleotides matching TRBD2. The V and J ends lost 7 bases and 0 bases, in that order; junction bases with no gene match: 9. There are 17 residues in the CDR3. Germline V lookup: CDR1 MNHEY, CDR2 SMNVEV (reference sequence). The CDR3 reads CASTGLAAPSSTDTQYF. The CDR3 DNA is TGTGCCAGCACGGGACTAGCGGCGCCCTCTAGCACAGATACGCAGTATTTT.

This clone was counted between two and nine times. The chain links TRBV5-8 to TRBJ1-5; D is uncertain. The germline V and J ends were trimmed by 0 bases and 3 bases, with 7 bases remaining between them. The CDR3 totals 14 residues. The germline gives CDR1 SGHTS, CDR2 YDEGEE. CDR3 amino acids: CASSLDIPNQPQHF. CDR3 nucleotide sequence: TGTGCCAGCAGCTTGGATATCCCCAATCAGCCCCAGCATTTT.

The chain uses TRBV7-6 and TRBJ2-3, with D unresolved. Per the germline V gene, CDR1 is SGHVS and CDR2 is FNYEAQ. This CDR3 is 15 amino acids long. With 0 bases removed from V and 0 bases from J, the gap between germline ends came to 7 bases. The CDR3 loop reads CASSLAVTSTDTQYF. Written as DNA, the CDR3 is TGTGCCAGCAGCTTAGCGGTGACTAGCACAGATACGCAGTATTTT. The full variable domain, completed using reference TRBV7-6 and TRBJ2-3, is GAGVSQSPRYKVTKRGQDVALRCDPISGHVSLYWYRQALGQGPEFLTYFNYEAQQDKSGLPNDRFSAERPEGSISTLTIQRTEQRDSAMYRCASSLAVTSTDTQYFGPGTRLTVL.

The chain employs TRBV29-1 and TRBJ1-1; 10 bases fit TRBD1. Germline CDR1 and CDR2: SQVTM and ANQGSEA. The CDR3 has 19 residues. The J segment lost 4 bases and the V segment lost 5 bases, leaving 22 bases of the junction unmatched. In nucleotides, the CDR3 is TGCAGCGTTTCCCCAGGGCCCGGACAGGGGGAAGGGCCGGGCACTGAAGCTTTCTTT. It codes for CSVSPGPGQGEGPGTEAFF. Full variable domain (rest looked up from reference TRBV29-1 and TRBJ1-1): SAVISQKPSRDICQRGTSLTIQCQVDSQVTMMFWYRQQPGQSLTLIATANQGSEATYESGFVIDKFPISRPNLTFSTLTVSNMSPEDSSIYLCSVSPGPGQGEGPGTEAFFGQGTRLTVV.

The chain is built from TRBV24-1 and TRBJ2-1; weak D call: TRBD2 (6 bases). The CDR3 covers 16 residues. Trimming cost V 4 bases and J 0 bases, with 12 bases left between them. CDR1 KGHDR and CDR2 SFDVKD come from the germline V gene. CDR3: CATSESRESSYNEQFF. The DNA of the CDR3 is TGTGCCACCAGTGAAAGTCGGGAGAGCTCCTACAATGAGCAGTTCTTC.

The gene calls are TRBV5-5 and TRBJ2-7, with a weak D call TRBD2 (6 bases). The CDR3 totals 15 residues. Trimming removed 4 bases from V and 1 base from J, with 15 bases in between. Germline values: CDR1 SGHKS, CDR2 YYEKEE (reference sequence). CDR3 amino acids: CASSPGEVRSYEQYF. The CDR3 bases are TGTGCCAGCAGCCCTGGGGAGGTGAGATCCTACGAGCAGTACTTC.

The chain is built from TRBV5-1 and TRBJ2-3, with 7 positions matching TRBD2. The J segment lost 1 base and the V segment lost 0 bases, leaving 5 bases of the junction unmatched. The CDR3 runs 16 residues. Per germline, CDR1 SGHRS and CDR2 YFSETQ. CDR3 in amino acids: CASSLDGGWGTDTQYF. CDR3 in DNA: TGCGCCAGCAGCTTGGACGGGGGGTGGGGCACAGATACGCAGTATTTT.

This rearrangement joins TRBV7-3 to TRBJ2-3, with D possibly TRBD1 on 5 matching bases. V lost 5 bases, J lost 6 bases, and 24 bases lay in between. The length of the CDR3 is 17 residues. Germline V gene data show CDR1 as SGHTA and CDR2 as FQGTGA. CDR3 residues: CASSPLGRLSKGDTQYF. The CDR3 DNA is TGTGCCAGCAGCCCCCTCGGGCGCCTATCGAAGGGGGATACGCAGTATTTT.

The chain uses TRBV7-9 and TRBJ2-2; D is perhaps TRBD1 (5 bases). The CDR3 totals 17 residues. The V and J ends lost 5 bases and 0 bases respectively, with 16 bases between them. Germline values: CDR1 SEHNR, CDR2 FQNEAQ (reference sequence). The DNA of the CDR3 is TGTGCCAGCAGCACCCTGGACATCCTCGCGAACACCGGGGAGCTGTTTTTT. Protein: CASSTLDILANTGELFF.

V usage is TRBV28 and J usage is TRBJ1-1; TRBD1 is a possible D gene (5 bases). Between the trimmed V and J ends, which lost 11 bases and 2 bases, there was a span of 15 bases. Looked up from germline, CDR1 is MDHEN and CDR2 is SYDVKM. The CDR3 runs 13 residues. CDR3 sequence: CAALTGTNTEAFF. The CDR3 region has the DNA TGTGCCGCCCTGACTGGGACTAACACTGAAGCTTTCTTT.